Following are 12 T cell receptor beta chains from one sample sequenced in a study of cytomegalovirus exposure and HLA in healthy donors. PCR involved 60 Vbeta and 13 Jbeta primers. Sequencing used immunoSEQ multiplex PCR; TCRdb keeps in-frame clones, though not all of them. The table shows about 120,000 clones, with around four fifths occurring only once. Sequenced input: PBMCs. The source is a man aged 55 to 69 in good health and CMV-seropositive.

This chain connects TRBV7-2 to TRBJ1-2, with no clear D. The CDR3 is made up of 12 amino acids. Trimming pared 0 bases from V and 8 bases from J, leaving 7 bases between. Germline assignment: CDR1 SGHTA and CDR2 FQGNSA. The CDR3 nucleotides are TGTGCCAGCAGCTTAGCATTGCGGGGCTACACCTTC. This sequence encodes CASSLALRGYTF.

The rearrangement links TRBV6-6 to TRBJ2-2; D is possibly TRBD1 (5 bases). The germline gives CDR1 MNHNY, CDR2 SVGAGI (reference sequence). The V and J ends lost 2 bases and 6 bases respectively, with 13 bases between them. The CDR3 has 15 residues. DNA for the CDR3: TGTGCCAGCAGTTACGTCCAGGGCCCGCCCGGGGAGCTGTTTTTT. Translation: CASSYVQGPPGELFF.

J is TRBJ2-1 and V is TRBV5-6, with unresolved D. Germline CDR1 SGHDT, CDR2 YYEEEE. The CDR3 has 15 residues. V was cut by 2 bases and J by 6 bases, with 15 bases left in between. CDR3 protein: CASSFDSRWVNEQFF. The CDR3 nucleotides are TGTGCCAGCAGCTTCGACTCCCGGTGGGTCAATGAGCAGTTCTTC.

CDR3 region: CASSSLAGDYNEQFF. The CDR3 region has the DNA TGTGCCAGCAGTTCACTAGCGGGGGACTACAATGAGCAGTTCTTC. The chain uses TRBV28 and TRBJ2-1; 11 bases agree with TRBD2. The CDR3 length is 15 residues. With V trimmed by 4 bases and J by 3 bases, 2 bases remained unmatched. Germline V lookup: CDR1 MDHEN, CDR2 SYDVKM.

A word on this clone: Additional DNA sequences in this sample encode the identical CDR3. Here the CDR3 DNA reads TGCAGCGTTGAGAGGGAAACTGAAGCTTTCTTT. Protein product: CSVERETEAFF. The chain links TRBV29-1 to TRBJ1-1; no definite D call. The CDR3 totals 11 residues. Trimming removed 3 bases at V and 5 bases at J, with 7 bases between. Germline-derived CDR1 and CDR2 are SQVTM and ANQGSEA. Complete variable domain (other parts from reference TRBV29-1 and TRBJ1-1): SAVISQKPSRDICQRGTSLTIQCQVDSQVTMMFWYRQQPGQSLTLIATANQGSEATYESGFVIDKFPISRPNLTFSTLTVSNMSPEDSSIYLCSVERETEAFFGQGTRLTVV.

The chain carries TRBV7-9 and TRBJ1-1, with D possibly TRBD1 on 5 matching bases. The CDR3 is 17 amino acids. Trimming cost V 1 base and J 5 bases, with 20 bases left between them. Germline V lookup: CDR1 SEHNR, CDR2 FQNEAQ (reference sequence). Here the CDR3 reads CASSLEVGEREDTEAFF. CDR3 DNA sequence: TGTGCCAGCAGCTTAGAGGTGGGGGAGAGGGAGGATACTGAAGCTTTCTTT. Supplemented by reference TRBV7-9 and TRBJ1-1, the full variable domain reads DTGVSQNPRHKITKRGQNVTFRCDPISEHNRLYWYRQTLGQGPEFLTYFQNEAQLEKSRLLSDRFSAERPKGSFSTLEIQRTEQGDSAMYLCASSLEVGEREDTEAFFGQGTRLTVV.

Only a few counts were recorded for this clone. This rearrangement joins TRBV2 to TRBJ2-7; possibly TRBD1 for D (6 bases). The CDR3 has 13 residues. The germline V gene encodes CDR1 SNHLY and CDR2 FYNNEI. V was cut by 7 bases and J by 2 bases, with 12 bases left in between. The CDR3 region is CASTRTVAYEQYF. Here the CDR3 DNA reads TGTGCCAGCACTAGGACAGTAGCCTACGAGCAGTACTTC.

V is TRBV7-9 and J is TRBJ2-3; D may be TRBD2 (5 bases). V lost 1 base and J 2 bases, leaving 10 bases between the germline ends. The CDR3 is 15 residues long. Germline CDR1 SEHNR, CDR2 FQNEAQ (reference sequence). The CDR3 sequence is CASSLGGLNTDTQYF. CDR3 nucleotides: TGTGCCAGCAGCTTAGGAGGGCTGAACACAGATACGCAGTATTTT.

The rearrangement links TRBV6-1 to TRBJ1-2; 7 bases match TRBD1. This CDR3 spans 14 amino acids. Trimming took 6 bases from V and 4 from J; bases not matched to a gene: 8. Germline V CDR1 and CDR2: MNHNS, SASEGT. The CDR3 region is CASRARRDSYGYTF. The CDR3 DNA sequence: TGTGCCAGCAGGGCCCGAAGGGACAGCTATGGCTACACCTTC.

J is TRBJ2-2 and V is TRBV2; 8 nucleotides align to TRBD1. Germline V CDR1 and CDR2: SNHLY, FYNNEI. V trimming: 4 bases; J trimming: 3 bases; junction bases outside the gene matches: 4. The CDR3 totals 15 residues. Here the CDR3 DNA reads TGTGCCAGCAGTGCTAGGACAGGGTACACCGGGGAGCTGTTTTTT. Its protein is CASSARTGYTGELFF.

For the CDR3, the DNA is TGTGCCAGCAGCGGGCTAACCCCGGGGGGGCTCAATGGCTACACCTTC. This codes for CASSGLTPGGLNGYTF. This chain links TRBV9 with TRBJ1-2; D is possibly TRBD1 (6 bases). CDR3 length: 16 amino acids. Trimming took 3 bases from V and 6 from J, leaving 21 bases between them. In germline, CDR1 is SGDLS, CDR2 YYNGEE.

The rearrangement links TRBV4-2 to TRBJ1-4; perhaps TRBD1 as D (5 bases). Trimming took 4 bases from V and 0 from J, leaving 18 bases between them. Germline lookup yields CDR1 LGHNA and CDR2 YNFKEQ. The CDR3 is 18 amino acids. The CDR3 DNA sequence: TGTGCCAGCAGCCCCGGACACACCCCTGATGCAACTAATGAAAAACTGTTTTTT. Protein: CASSPGHTPDATNEKLFF.